This is a list of T cell receptor beta chains from one sample in a study of blood T cells in healthy people across ages. In TCRdb, the 5' RACE reads were re-called with MiXCR into one record per CDR3 protein. The sample shows about 500,000 distinct CDR3 sequences, less than 25% of them seen only once. These data were also filed under a second study, of T cells of mothers and their children.

Source material: blood. The receptors come from a boy between 10 and 17 years old in good health. The CDR3 runs from the conserved cysteine through the conserved F or W. The D gene is left open where the match is weak. Only some rows state a clone size, as once, few, many or a class for expanded clones.

clone_size j_call d_call v_call cdr3_aa cdr3_nt
. TRBJ2-7 TRBD2 TRBV6-2/TRBV6-3 CASGPSGRAYEQYF TGTGCCAGCGGACCAAGCGGGAGGGCCTACGAGCAGTACTTC
. TRBJ2-7 . TRBV7-9 CASSLEGLPSYEQYF TGTGCCAGCAGCTTAGAAGGACTCCCCTCCTACGAGCAGTACTTC
. TRBJ2-5 . TRBV21-1 CASSTSGRLYQETQYF TGTGCCAGCAGCACCTCAGGGAGACTGTACCAAGAGACCCAGTACTTC
. TRBJ1-6 . TRBV12-3/TRBV12-4 CASSLFRVNSPLHF TGTGCCAGCAGTTTATTCAGGGTAAATTCACCCCTCCACTTT
once TRBJ1-2 . TRBV4-3 CASSQVQGPYGYTF TGCGCCAGCAGCCAAGTTCAGGGTCCTTATGGCTACACCTTC
. TRBJ1-3 . TRBV25-1 CASSEFDLSSGNTIYF TGTGCCAGCAGTGAATTTGACCTAAGCTCTGGAAACACCATATATTTT
. TRBJ2-5 TRBD1 TRBV7-9 CASSSQGVLYF TGTGCCAGCAGTTCACAGGGGGTTCTGTACTTC
. TRBJ2-3 . TRBV7-9 CASSLGVQGYADTQYF TGTGCCAGCAGCTTAGGCGTCCAAGGGTACGCAGATACGCAGTATTTT
. TRBJ1-2 . TRBV15 CATSRGQGNYGYTF TGTGCCACCAGCAGGGGTCAGGGGAACTATGGCTACACCTTC
once TRBJ1-2 TRBD1 TRBV20-1 CSEGGRGPGYTF TGCAGTGAAGGGGGCAGGGGGCCTGGCTACACCTTC
. TRBJ2-2 TRBD1 TRBV5-1 CASSLGQGVSGELFF TGCGCCAGCAGCTTGGGACAGGGTGTCTCCGGGGAGCTGTTTTTT
few TRBJ2-7 TRBD2 TRBV5-4 CASSSSGGTLYEQYF TGTGCCAGCAGCTCTAGCGGGGGGACTCTCTACGAGCAGTACTTC
. TRBJ2-3 . TRBV20-1 CSARDFKADTQYF TGCAGTGCTAGAGATTTTAAGGCAGATACGCAGTATTTT
few TRBJ2-1 . TRBV7-8 CASSLPLRGPYNEQFF TGTGCCAGCAGCTTACCCCTGCGGGGGCCCTACAATGAGCAGTTCTTC
. TRBJ1-4 TRBD1 TRBV7-8 CASSLEDRGTEKLFF TGTGCCAGCAGCTTAGAGGACAGGGGGACTGAAAAACTGTTTTTT
. TRBJ2-2 TRBD2 TRBV7-9 CASSPTSGLNPSTGELFF TGTGCCAGCAGCCCCACTAGCGGACTTAACCCCTCCACCGGGGAGCTGTTTTTT
. TRBJ2-1 . TRBV28 CASSSAGGFNEQFF TGTGCCAGCAGTTCCGCTGGGGGGTTCAATGAGCAGTTCTTC
. TRBJ2-3 . TRBV20-1 CSASSAGDTQYF TGCAGTGCTTCATCGGCGGGGGATACGCAGTATTTT
few TRBJ2-7 TRBD1 TRBV13 CASSLAPGQGNYEQYF TGTGCCAGCAGCTTGGCCCCCGGACAGGGGAATTACGAGCAGTACTTC
. TRBJ2-1 . TRBV6-5 CASSSYTGWNEQFF TGTGCCAGCAGCTCCTACACAGGGTGGAATGAGCAGTTCTTC
. TRBJ2-3 TRBD2 TRBV20-1 CSARISGRGTLYF TGCAGTGCTAGAATTAGCGGGAGGGGTACGCTGTATTTT
few TRBJ2-1 . TRBV24-1 CATSDIQSWSYNEQFF TGTGCCACCAGTGATATACAGAGTTGGTCCTACAATGAGCAGTTCTTC
. TRBJ2-5 TRBD2 TRBV7-9 CASSLNWLAGTAQETQYF TGTGCCAGCAGCCTCAATTGGCTAGCGGGAACGGCGCAAGAGACCCAGTACTTC
. TRBJ1-4 . TRBV2 CATRDGPTNEKLLF TGTGCCACCCGAGATGGTCCAACTAATGAAAAACTGCTTTTT
few TRBJ2-4 . TRBV5-1 CACSLIGEAKNIQYF TGCGCCTGCAGCTTAATCGGTGAAGCCAAAAACATTCAGTACTTC
few TRBJ1-2 TRBD1 TRBV7-2 CASSADRVRDGYTF TGTGCCAGCAGCGCGGACAGGGTGAGGGATGGCTACACCTTC
. TRBJ1-3 . TRBV25-1 CASGEEDGRVTGNTIYF TGTGCCAGCGGTGAAGAAGACGGCAGGGTAACCGGAAACACCATATATTTT
few TRBJ2-2 . TRBV29-1 CSAVGHTGELFF TGCAGCGCCGTAGGACACACCGGGGAGCTGTTTTTT
. TRBJ1-2 TRBD1 TRBV7-9 CASSLGGDRALYGYTF TGTGCCAGCAGCTTAGGCGGGGACAGGGCACTCTATGGCTACACCTTC
. TRBJ2-1 . TRBV20-1 CSASSAGYNEQFF TGCAGTGCTAGTTCGGCGGGCTACAATGAGCAGTTCTTC
. TRBJ1-1 TRBD1 TRBV28 CAGSLWTGINTEAFF TGTGCCGGCAGTTTGTGGACAGGGATCAACACTGAAGCTTTCTTT
few TRBJ2-7 TRBD1 TRBV6-5 CASSYATGREQYF TGTGCCAGCAGTTACGCGACAGGGCGTGAGCAGTACTTC
. TRBJ2-7 . TRBV7-9 CASSLAPVQTYEQYF TGTGCCAGCAGCTTAGCGCCGGTACAGACCTACGAGCAGTACTTC
. TRBJ1-2 TRBD1 TRBV7-2 CASSSTKGARGYTF TGTGCCAGCAGCTCTACCAAGGGGGCGCGAGGCTACACCTTC
few TRBJ2-1 . TRBV12-5 CASGLGRADNEQFF TGTGCTAGTGGTTTGGGCAGGGCCGACAATGAGCAGTTCTTC
. TRBJ2-7 . TRBV2 CASSGGLVEQYF TGTGCCAGCAGTGGTGGCCTTGTCGAGCAGTACTTC
few TRBJ2-1 TRBD2 TRBV20-1 CSARDYPSGIYDEQFF TGCAGTGCTAGAGATTATCCTAGCGGGATATACGATGAGCAGTTCTTC
. TRBJ2-7 TRBD2 TRBV6-6 CASSYRAGGHEQYF TGTGCCAGCAGTTACCGAGCGGGAGGCCACGAGCAGTACTTC
few TRBJ1-2 . TRBV9 CASSWGLDYGYTF TGTGCCAGCAGCTGGGGGTTGGACTATGGCTACACCTTC
. TRBJ1-2 TRBD1 TRBV7-2 CASSAGQGYGYTF TGTGCCAGCAGCGCTGGACAGGGCTATGGCTACACCTTC
few TRBJ2-1 . TRBV27 CASSLAGGLEVSYNEQFF TGTGCCAGCAGTTTGGCCGGGGGGCTCGAAGTCTCCTACAATGAGCAGTTCTTC
. TRBJ2-7 . TRBV5-1 CASSPRSTGGDEQYF TGCGCCAGCAGCCCGAGATCTACAGGTGGCGACGAGCAGTACTTC
once TRBJ2-2 . TRBV7-2 CASSTGYTGELFF TGTGCCAGCTCAACAGGATACACCGGGGAGCTGTTTTTT
. TRBJ2-3 . TRBV9 CASSVEFLTDPQYF TGTGCCAGCAGCGTGGAGTTCCTCACGGATCCGCAGTATTTT
. TRBJ1-2 TRBD1 TRBV6-2/TRBV6-3 CASSLRTGYGYTF TGTGCCAGCAGCCTGAGGACAGGGTATGGCTACACCTTC
few TRBJ2-7 . TRBV5-1 CASSPAQGSSSYEQYF TGCGCCAGCAGCCCGGCACAGGGCTCAAGCTCCTACGAGCAGTACTTC
. TRBJ1-1 . TRBV5-1 CASSLGGFRQSNTEAFF TGCGCCAGCAGCTTGGGAGGTTTTCGGCAATCGAACACTGAAGCTTTCTTT
. TRBJ1-3 . TRBV15 CATSRDPTGSGNTIYF TGTGCCACCAGCAGAGATCCCACAGGCTCTGGAAACACCATATATTTT
. TRBJ2-7 TRBD2 TRBV5-1 CASSSGLAPYEQYF TGCGCCAGCAGCTCGGGACTAGCGCCCTACGAGCAGTACTTC
few TRBJ2-1 TRBD2 TRBV5-1 CASSLDPGTSNEQFF TGCGCCAGCAGCCTGGATCCCGGGACTAGCAATGAGCAGTTCTTC
. TRBJ2-1 TRBD1 TRBV13 CATGDRESNEQFF TGTGCCACCGGGGACAGGGAGAGCAATGAGCAGTTCTTC
. TRBJ1-1 . TRBV5-1 CASSPDVSLNTEAFF TGCGCCAGCAGCCCAGACGTTTCGTTGAACACTGAAGCTTTCTTT
once TRBJ2-2 . TRBV29-1 CSVEDIFDSKGTGELFF TGCAGCGTTGAAGATATATTCGACAGTAAGGGCACCGGGGAGCTGTTTTTT
. TRBJ2-7 . TRBV7-9 CASSPVAPFSYEQYF TGTGCCAGCAGCCCCGTCGCACCGTTCTCCTACGAGCAGTACTTC
. TRBJ2-1 TRBD2 TRBV20-1 CSARDPTSGDNEQFF TGCAGTGCTAGAGATCCGACTAGCGGCGACAATGAGCAGTTCTTC
. TRBJ1-5 . TRBV28 CASSSRRSQPQHF TGTGCCAGCAGTTCACGACGGAGTCAGCCCCAGCATTTT
few TRBJ2-3 TRBD2 TRBV28 CASTTWAAGGGTDTQYF TGTGCCAGCACCACCTGGGCCGCGGGAGGCGGCACAGATACGCAGTATTTT
few TRBJ1-4 TRBD1 TRBV5-1 CASSWTGRDEKLFF TGCGCCAGCAGCTGGACAGGGCGGGACGAAAAACTGTTTTTT
few TRBJ2-5 TRBD2 TRBV3-1 CASSQEVLADQETQYF TGTGCCAGCAGCCAAGAGGTGCTAGCGGACCAAGAGACCCAGTACTTC
few TRBJ2-7 TRBD1 TRBV29-1 CSVQSRDRGEQYF TGCAGCGTCCAGTCCCGGGACAGGGGCGAGCAGTACTTC